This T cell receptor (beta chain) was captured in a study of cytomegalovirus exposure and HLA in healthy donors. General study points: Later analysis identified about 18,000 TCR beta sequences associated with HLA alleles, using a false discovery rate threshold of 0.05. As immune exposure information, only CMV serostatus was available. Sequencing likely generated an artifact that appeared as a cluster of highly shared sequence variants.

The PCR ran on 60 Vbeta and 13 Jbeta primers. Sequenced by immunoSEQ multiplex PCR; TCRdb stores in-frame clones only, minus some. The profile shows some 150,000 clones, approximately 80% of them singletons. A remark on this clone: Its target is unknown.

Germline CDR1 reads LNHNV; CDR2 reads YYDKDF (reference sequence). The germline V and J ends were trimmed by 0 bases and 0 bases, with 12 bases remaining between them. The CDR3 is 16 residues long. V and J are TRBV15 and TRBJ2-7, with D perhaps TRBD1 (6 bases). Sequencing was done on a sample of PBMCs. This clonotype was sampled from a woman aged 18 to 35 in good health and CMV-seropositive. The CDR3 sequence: CATSREPGQNSYEQYF. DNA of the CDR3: TGTGCCACCAGCAGAGAACCAGGACAGAACTCCTACGAGCAGTACTTC.